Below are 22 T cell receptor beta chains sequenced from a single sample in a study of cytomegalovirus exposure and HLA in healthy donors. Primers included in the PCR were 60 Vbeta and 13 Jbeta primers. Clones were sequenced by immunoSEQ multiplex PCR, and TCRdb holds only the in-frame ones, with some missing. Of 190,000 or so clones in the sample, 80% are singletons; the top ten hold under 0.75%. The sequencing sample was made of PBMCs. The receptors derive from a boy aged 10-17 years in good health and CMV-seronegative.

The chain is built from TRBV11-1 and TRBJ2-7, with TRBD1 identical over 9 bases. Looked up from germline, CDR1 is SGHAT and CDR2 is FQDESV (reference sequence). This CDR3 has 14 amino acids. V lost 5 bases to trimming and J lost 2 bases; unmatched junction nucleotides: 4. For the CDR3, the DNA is TGTGCCAGCAGCCGGGGACAGGGCACCTACGAGCAGTACTTC. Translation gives CASSRGQGTYEQYF. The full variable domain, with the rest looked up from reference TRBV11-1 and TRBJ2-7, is EAEVAQSPRYKITEKSQAVAFWCDPISGHATLYWYRQILGQGPELLVQFQDESVVDDSQLPKDRFSAERLKGVDSTLKIQPAELGDSAMYLCASSRGQGTYEQYFGPGTRLTVT.

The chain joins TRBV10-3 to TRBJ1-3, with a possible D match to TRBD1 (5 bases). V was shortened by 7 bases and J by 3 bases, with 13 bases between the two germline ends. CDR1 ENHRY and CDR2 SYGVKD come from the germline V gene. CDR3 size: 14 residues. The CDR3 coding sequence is TGTGCCATCACCGATGGGGGGTTTGGAAACACCATATATTTT. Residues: CAITDGGFGNTIYF.

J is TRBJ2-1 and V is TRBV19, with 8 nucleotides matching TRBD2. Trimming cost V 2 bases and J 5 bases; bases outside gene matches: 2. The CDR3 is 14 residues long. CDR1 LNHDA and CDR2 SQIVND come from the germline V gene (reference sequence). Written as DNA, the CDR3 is TGTGCCAGTAGTATAACTAGCGGCCACAATGAGCAGTTCTTC. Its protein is CASSITSGHNEQFF.

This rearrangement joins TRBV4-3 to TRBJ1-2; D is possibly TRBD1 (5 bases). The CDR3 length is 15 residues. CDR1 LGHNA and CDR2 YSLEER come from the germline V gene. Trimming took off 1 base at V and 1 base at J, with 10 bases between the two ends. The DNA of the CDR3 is TGCGCCAGCAGCCAAGCTGCAGGGCTTAACTATGGCTACACCTTC. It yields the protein CASSQAAGLNYGYTF.

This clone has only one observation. The CDR3 DNA is TGTGCCAGTGGACAGACTATGAACACTGAAGCTTTCTTT. Amino acids: CASGQTMNTEAFF. The V gene is TRBV9, the J gene TRBJ1-1, with a possible D match to TRBD1 (6 bases). CDR3 length equals 13 residues. Trimming removed 8 bases at V and 0 bases at J, with 11 bases between. Germline CDR1 SGDLS, CDR2 YYNGEE.

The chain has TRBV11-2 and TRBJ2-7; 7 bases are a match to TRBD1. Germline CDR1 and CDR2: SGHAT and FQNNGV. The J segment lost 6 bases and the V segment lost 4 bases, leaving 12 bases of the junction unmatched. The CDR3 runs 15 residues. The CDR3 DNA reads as TGTGCCAGCAGCTCCCTCAGGGGGACATCTCTCGAGCAGTACTTC. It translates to CASSSLRGTSLEQYF.

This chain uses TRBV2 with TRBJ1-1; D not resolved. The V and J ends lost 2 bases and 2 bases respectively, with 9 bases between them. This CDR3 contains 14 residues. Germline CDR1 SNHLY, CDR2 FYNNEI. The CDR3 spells CASSESRTNTEAFF. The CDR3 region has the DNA TGTGCCAGCAGTGAATCCAGGACTAACACTGAAGCTTTCTTT.

The CDR3 DNA reads TGCGCCAGCTGCCCTGGGGCGGATAACTATGGCTACACCTTC. This sequence encodes CASCPGADNYGYTF. The chain joins TRBV5-1 to TRBJ1-2; D possibly corresponds to TRBD1 (5 bases). The CDR3 length is 14 residues. V was pared by 7 bases and J by 1 base, with 14 bases between. Germline loops: CDR1 SGHRS, CDR2 YFSETQ.

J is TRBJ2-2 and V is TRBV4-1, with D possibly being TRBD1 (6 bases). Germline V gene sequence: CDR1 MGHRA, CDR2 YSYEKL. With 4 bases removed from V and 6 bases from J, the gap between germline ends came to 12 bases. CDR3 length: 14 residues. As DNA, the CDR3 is TGCGCCAGCAGCCGATATCAGGGGCCCGGGGAGCTGTTTTTT. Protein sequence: CASSRYQGPGELFF.

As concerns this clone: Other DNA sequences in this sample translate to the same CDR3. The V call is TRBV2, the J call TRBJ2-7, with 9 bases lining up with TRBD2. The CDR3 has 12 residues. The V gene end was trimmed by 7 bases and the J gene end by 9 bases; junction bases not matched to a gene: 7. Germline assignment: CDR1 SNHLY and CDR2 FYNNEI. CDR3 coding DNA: TGTGCCAGCACCGAGCGGGGGGCGCGGCAGTACTTC. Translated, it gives CASTERGARQYF.

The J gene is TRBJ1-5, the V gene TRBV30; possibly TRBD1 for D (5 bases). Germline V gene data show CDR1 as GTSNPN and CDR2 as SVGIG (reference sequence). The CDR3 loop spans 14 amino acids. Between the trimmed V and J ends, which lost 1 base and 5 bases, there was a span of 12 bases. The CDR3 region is CAWSDGAVDQPQHF. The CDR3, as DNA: TGTGCCTGGAGTGATGGGGCAGTTGATCAGCCCCAGCATTTT.

The CDR3 here is CASSQEGEAQPQHF. Here the CDR3 DNA reads TGTGCCAGCAGTCAAGAGGGGGAAGCTCAGCCCCAGCATTTT. The chain links TRBV6-1 to TRBJ1-5; maybe TRBD1 (6 bases). Germline V gene sequence: CDR1 MNHNS, CDR2 SASEGT. CDR3 length: 14 amino acids. Between the trimmed V and J ends, which lost 5 bases and 6 bases, there was a span of 14 bases.

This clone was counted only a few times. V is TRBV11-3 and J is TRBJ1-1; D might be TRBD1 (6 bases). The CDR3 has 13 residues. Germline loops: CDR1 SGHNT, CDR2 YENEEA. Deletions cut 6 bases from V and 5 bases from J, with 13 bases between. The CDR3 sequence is CASSPGGGTEAFF. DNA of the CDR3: TGTGCCAGCAGTCCGGGAGGGGGGACTGAAGCTTTCTTT.

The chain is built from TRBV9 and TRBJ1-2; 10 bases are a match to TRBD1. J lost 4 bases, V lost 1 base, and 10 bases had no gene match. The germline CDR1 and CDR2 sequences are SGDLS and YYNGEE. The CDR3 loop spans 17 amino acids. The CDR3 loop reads CASSVNGGTGEIYGYTF. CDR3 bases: TGTGCCAGCAGCGTAAACGGGGGGACAGGGGAGATCTATGGCTACACCTTC.

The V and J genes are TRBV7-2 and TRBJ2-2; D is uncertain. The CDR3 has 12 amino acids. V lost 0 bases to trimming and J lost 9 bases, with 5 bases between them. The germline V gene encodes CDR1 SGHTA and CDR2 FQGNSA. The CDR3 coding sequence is TGTGCCAGCAGCTTAGCAACTCGGGAGCTGTTTTTT. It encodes CASSLATRELFF.

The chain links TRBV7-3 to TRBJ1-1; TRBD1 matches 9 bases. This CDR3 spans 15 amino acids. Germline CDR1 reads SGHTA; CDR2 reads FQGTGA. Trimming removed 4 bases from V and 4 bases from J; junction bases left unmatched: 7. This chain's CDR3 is CASSSTGGRGTEAFF. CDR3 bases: TGTGCCAGCAGCTCTACAGGGGGCCGTGGCACTGAAGCTTTCTTT. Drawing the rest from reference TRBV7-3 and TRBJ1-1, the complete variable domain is GAGVSQTPSNKVTEKGKYVELRCDPISGHTALYWYRQSLGQGPEFLIYFQGTGAADDSGLPNDRFFAVRPEGSVSTLKIQRTERGDSAVYLCASSSTGGRGTEAFFGQGTRLTVV.

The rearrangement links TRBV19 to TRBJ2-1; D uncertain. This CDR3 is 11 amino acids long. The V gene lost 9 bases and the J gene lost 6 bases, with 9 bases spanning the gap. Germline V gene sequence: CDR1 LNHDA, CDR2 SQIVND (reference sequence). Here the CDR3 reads CASGSINEQFF. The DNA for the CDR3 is TGTGCCAGCGGGTCAATCAATGAGCAGTTCTTC.

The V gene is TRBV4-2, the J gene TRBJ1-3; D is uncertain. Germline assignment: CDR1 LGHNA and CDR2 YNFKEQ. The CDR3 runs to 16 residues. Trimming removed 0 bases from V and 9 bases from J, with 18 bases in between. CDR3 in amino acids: CASSQDLAGPEGTIYF. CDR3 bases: TGTGCCAGCAGCCAAGATCTGGCTGGGCCCGAGGGCACCATATATTTT.

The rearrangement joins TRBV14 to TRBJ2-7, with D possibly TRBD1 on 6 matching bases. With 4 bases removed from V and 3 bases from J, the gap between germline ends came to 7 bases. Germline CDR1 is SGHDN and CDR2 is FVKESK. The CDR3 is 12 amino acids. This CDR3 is CASSPQGYEQYF. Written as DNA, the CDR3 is TGTGCCAGCAGCCCACAGGGCTACGAGCAGTACTTC.

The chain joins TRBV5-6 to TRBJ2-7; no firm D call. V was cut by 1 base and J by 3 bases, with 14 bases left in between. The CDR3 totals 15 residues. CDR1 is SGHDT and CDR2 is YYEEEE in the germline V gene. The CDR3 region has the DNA TGTGCCAGCAGCTTGTTAGGCGGTGAAGGCTACGAGCAGTACTTC. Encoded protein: CASSLLGGEGYEQYF.

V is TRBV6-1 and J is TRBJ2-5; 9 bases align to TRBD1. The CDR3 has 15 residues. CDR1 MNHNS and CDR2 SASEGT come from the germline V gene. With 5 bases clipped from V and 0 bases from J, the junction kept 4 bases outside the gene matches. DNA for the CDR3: TGTGCCAGCAGTTCCGGGACAGGGTACCAAGAGACCCAGTACTTC. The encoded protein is CASSSGTGYQETQYF.

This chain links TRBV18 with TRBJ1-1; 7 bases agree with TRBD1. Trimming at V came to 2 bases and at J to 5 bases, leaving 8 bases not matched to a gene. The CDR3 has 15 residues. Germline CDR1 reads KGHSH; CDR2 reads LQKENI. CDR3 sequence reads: CASSPSDRVETEAFF. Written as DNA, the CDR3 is TGTGCCAGCTCACCATCAGACAGGGTTGAGACTGAAGCTTTCTTT.